A single sample is the source of the 17 T cell receptor beta chains below, sequenced in a study of T-cell reconstitution after alpha-beta-depleted transplantation in children (dated by TCRdb to the mid-2010s). The library was made by PCR. Sequenced using an Illumina HiSeq 2500. TCR library preparation used molecular barcoding, with unique molecular identifiers applied to normalize quantification of the TCRbeta repertoire. The public reads were reprocessed in TCRdb via fastp at Q25 and MiXCR, keeping in-frame beta chains. Each record represents a unique CDR3 protein, reported with the most common genes and DNA among its rows. For this sample there are approximately 490,000 distinct CDR3 sequences; about 10% appear just once. The leading ten clones occupy about 2% of the sample. In light of the paper, this sample's treatment or condition label describes: allogeneic hematopoietic cell transplantation with graft depleted of TCRalphabeta T cells and CD19 B cells.

Sequencing was performed on PBMCs, taken before TCRalphabeta/CD19-depleted stem cell transplant. Receptor source: a child aged 2 to 10 with inherited bone marrow failure, due to receive a stem cell transplant.

There are many counts of this clonotype. J is TRBJ1-4 and V is TRBV7-2, with 7 bases that match TRBD1. Germline CDR1 reads SGHTA; CDR2 reads FQGNSA. The CDR3 runs to 16 residues. J lost 0 bases, V lost 5 bases, and 6 bases had no gene match. The DNA for the CDR3 is TGTGCCAGCAGCCGAGACAGGGCAACAACTAATGAAAAACTGTTTTTT. The encoded protein is CASSRDRATTNEKLFF. Drawing the rest from reference TRBV7-2 and TRBJ1-4, the complete variable domain is GAGVSQSPSNKVTEKGKDVELRCDPISGHTALYWYRQSLGQGLEFLIYFQGNSAPDKSGLPSDRFSAERTGGSVSTLTIQRTQQEDSAVYLCASSRDRATTNEKLFFGSGTQLSVL.

With regard to this clonotype: A much larger clone differs from this one at a single base, so this may be a read error. The chain uses TRBV28 and TRBJ2-5, with 8 positions matching TRBD2. With 4 bases clipped from V and 3 bases from J, the junction kept 7 bases outside the gene matches. Germline CDR1 and CDR2: MDHEN and SYDVKM. This CDR3 comprises 15 residues. The CDR3 DNA reads TGTGCCAGCAGTTACCGACTAGCGCGGGAAGAGACCCAGTACTTC. Amino acids: CASSYRLAREETQYF.

This sequence joins TRBV3-1 and TRBJ2-7; perhaps TRBD2 as D (7 bases). From germline, CDR1 is LGHDT and CDR2 YNNKEL (reference sequence). The V end lost 1 base, the J end lost 3 bases, and 10 bases lay between the germline ends. This CDR3 is built from 14 residues. The DNA for the CDR3 is TGTGCCAGCAGCCAAGCAGGGGAGGGCTACGAGCAGTACTTC. It is translated as CASSQAGEGYEQYF.

This clonotype was seen at least ten times. The chain carries TRBV12-3 or TRBV12-4 and TRBJ2-1, with D unresolved. With 1 base removed from V and 10 bases from J, the gap between germline ends came to 11 bases. The CDR3 is made up of 13 amino acids. The CDR3 protein is CASSLGSAPEQFF. CDR3 sequence (DNA): TGTGCCAGCAGTTTAGGTTCAGCGCCAGAGCAGTTCTTC.

This chain's CDR3 is CASSRRFDTGELFF. CDR3 in DNA: TGTGCCAGCAGTCGGCGGTTTGACACCGGGGAGCTGTTTTTT. The rearrangement links TRBV7-2 to TRBJ2-2; D remains unclear. Germline V gene data show CDR1 as SGHTA and CDR2 as FQGNSA. V gave up 6 bases and J gave up 3 bases, with 11 bases separating them. The CDR3 is 14 residues long.

The rearrangement joins TRBV19 to TRBJ2-1; TRBD2 agrees at 8 bases. The CDR3 totals 14 residues. Germline CDR1 reads LNHDA; CDR2 reads SQIVND (reference sequence). The trim removed 8 bases at V and 5 bases at J, leaving 8 bases unmatched. Here the CDR3 reads CASGVAGGHNEQFF. The CDR3 nucleotides are TGTGCCAGTGGTGTGGCGGGGGGACACAATGAGCAGTTCTTC.

This chain uses TRBV24-1 with TRBJ2-5, with D possibly TRBD2 on 5 matching bases. The V gene's germline CDR1 is KGHDR and CDR2 SFDVKD. The CDR3 length is 13 residues. V was clipped by 12 bases and J by 0 bases, with 13 bases between them. The CDR3 DNA follows: TGTGCCGCCGGCGCCGGGGACCAAGAGACCCAGTACTTC. As protein: CAAGAGDQETQYF.

Ten or more counts support this clonotype. The chain combines TRBV27 with TRBJ2-7; a weak D match, TRBD2 (6 bases). The germline gives CDR1 MNHEY, CDR2 SMNVEV (reference sequence). This CDR3 is 15 amino acids long. With 2 bases removed from V and 3 bases from J, the gap between germline ends came to 14 bases. The CDR3 reads CASSLTVAALYEQYF. DNA of the CDR3: TGTGCCAGCAGTTTAACGGTAGCGGCGCTCTACGAGCAGTACTTC.

At least ten counts were recorded for this clonotype. V and J are TRBV5-1 and TRBJ2-2; D may be TRBD1 or TRBD2 (6 bases each). Germline V gene sequence: CDR1 SGHRS, CDR2 YFSETQ. Trimming removed 2 bases from V and 4 bases from J, with 12 bases in between. The CDR3 is 15 amino acids. This CDR3 reads CASSFGGRGTGELFF. The CDR3 region has the DNA TGCGCCAGCAGCTTCGGGGGCCGGGGCACCGGGGAGCTGTTTTTT.

The table lists this clonotype with many counts. The V call is TRBV3-1, the J call TRBJ2-5, with D unclear. The length of the CDR3 is 12 residues. Germline V gene sequence: CDR1 LGHDT, CDR2 YNNKEL (reference sequence). The V gene lost 3 bases and the J gene lost 5 bases, with 7 bases spanning the gap. The CDR3 reads CASSHWPETQYF. The CDR3 coding sequence is TGTGCCAGCAGCCACTGGCCGGAGACCCAGTACTTC.

This clonotype was counted a few times. This chain uses TRBV6-2 or TRBV6-3 with TRBJ2-7; 10 positions agree with TRBD2. Germline values: CDR1 MNHEY, CDR2 SVGEGT. This CDR3 has 13 amino acids. Trimming cost V 6 bases and J 5 bases; bases outside gene matches: 4. The CDR3 region is CASSGTSANEQYF. The CDR3, as DNA: TGTGCCAGCAGCGGGACTAGCGCCAACGAGCAGTACTTC.

This clonotype occurred many times. The rearrangement links TRBV6-2 or TRBV6-3 to TRBJ2-1, with TRBD1 identical over 8 bases. Losses at the gene ends were 7 bases for V and 1 base for J; bases not matched to a gene: 9. CDR3 size: 16 residues. The germline gives CDR1 MNHEY, CDR2 SVGEGT. The CDR3 region has the DNA TGTGCCAGCACTCCGTCACAGGGGGTATCCTACAATGAGCAGTTCTTC. It translates to CASTPSQGVSYNEQFF.

This clonotype came up many times. This chain uses TRBV3-1 with TRBJ2-7, with D tentatively TRBD2 (5 bases). CDR3 length equals 11 residues. Trimming took off 1 base at V and 9 bases at J, with 7 bases between the two ends. The germline V gene has CDR1 LGHDT and CDR2 YNNKEL (reference sequence). The CDR3 sequence is CASSQGTRQYF. In DNA, the CDR3 is TGTGCCAGCAGCCAAGGGACTCGGCAGTACTTC.

For the CDR3, the DNA is TGCAGTGTCCCGGGACAGTCGTACCAAGAGACCCAGTACTTC. It is translated as CSVPGQSYQETQYF. This chain uses TRBV20-1 with TRBJ2-5, with 7 bases aligning to TRBD1. Germline V gene data show CDR1 as DFQATT and CDR2 as SNEGSKA (reference sequence). CDR3 length: 14 amino acids. The junction had 8 bases not matched to a gene; V was cut back by 7 bases and J by 0 bases.

This clonotype occurred a few times. V and J are TRBV10-3 and TRBJ2-1; no reliable D call. The CDR3 extends over 14 amino acids. Germline V gene lookup returns CDR1 ENHRY and CDR2 SYGVKD. Trimming stripped 2 bases from V and 5 bases from J, with 10 bases between. CDR3 loop: CAISEQRLHNEQFF. The CDR3 coding sequence is TGTGCCATCAGTGAGCAGAGGCTTCACAATGAGCAGTTCTTC.

The table lists this clonotype with many counts. This chain links TRBV10-3 with TRBJ2-1, with 11 positions matching TRBD2. Germline CDR1 and CDR2: ENHRY and SYGVKD. The CDR3 is made up of 15 amino acids. The J segment lost 9 bases and the V segment lost 5 bases, leaving 9 bases of the junction unmatched. CDR3 region: CAISRTSGSGIEQFF. CDR3 DNA sequence: TGTGCCATCAGTCGCACTAGCGGGAGCGGTATTGAGCAGTTCTTC.

The chain recombines TRBV11-2 with TRBJ2-3, with D maybe TRBD1 (6 bases). This CDR3 region has 17 residues. Per germline, CDR1 SGHAT and CDR2 FQNNGV. Trimming stripped 5 bases from V and 0 bases from J, with 18 bases between. As DNA, the CDR3 is TGTGCCAGCAGCAACCCCAGGGGTAAGGGGAGCACAGATACGCAGTATTTT. Protein: CASSNPRGKGSTDTQYF.